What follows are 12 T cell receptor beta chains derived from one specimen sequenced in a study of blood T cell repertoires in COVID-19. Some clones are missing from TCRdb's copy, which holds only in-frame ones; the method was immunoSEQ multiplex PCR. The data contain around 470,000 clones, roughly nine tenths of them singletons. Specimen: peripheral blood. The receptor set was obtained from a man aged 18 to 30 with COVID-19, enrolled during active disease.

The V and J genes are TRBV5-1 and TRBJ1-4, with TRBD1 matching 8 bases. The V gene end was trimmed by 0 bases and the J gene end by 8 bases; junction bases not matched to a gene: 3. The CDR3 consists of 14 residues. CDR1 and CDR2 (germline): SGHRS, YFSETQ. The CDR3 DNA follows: TGCGCCAGCAGCTTGGGACAGGGGCCGGAAAAACTGTTTTTT. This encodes CASSLGQGPEKLFF.

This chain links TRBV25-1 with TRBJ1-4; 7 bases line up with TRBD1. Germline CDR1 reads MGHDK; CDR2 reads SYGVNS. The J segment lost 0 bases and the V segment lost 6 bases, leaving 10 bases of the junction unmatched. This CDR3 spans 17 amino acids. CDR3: CASSSPGTDATNEKLFF. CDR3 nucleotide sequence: TGTGCCAGCAGCTCCCCTGGGACAGATGCAACTAATGAAAAACTGTTTTTT.

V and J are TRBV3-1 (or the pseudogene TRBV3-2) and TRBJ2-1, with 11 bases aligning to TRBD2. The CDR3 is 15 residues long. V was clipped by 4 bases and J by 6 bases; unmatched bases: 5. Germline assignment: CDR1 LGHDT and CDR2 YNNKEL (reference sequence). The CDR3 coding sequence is TGTGCCAGCAGCCGAGTAGCGGGGGGGCGCAATGAGCAGTTCTTC. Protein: CASSRVAGGRNEQFF.

The CDR3 bases are TGTGCCAGCAGTGAACCAGGGGTCGGCTACGAGCAGTACTTC. Translated: CASSEPGVGYEQYF. This chain links TRBV6-1 with TRBJ2-7, with D perhaps matching TRBD1 (6 bases). CDR1 is MNHNS and CDR2 is SASEGT in the germline V gene. V was cut by 2 bases and J by 3 bases, with 11 bases left in between. The CDR3 totals 14 residues.

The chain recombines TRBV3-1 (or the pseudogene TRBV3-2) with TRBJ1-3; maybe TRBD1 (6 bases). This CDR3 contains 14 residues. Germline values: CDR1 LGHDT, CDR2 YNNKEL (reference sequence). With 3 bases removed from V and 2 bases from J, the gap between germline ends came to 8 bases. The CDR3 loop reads CASSHSGAGNTIYF. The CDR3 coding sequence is TGTGCCAGCAGCCATTCAGGGGCTGGAAACACCATATATTTT.

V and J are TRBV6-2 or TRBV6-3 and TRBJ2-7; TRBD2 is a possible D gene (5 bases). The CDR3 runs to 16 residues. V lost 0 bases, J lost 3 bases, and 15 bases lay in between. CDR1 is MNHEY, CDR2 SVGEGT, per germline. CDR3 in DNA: TGTGCCAGCAGTTACTCGGAGGCTAGGGTTGTCTACGAGCAGTACTTC. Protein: CASSYSEARVVYEQYF.

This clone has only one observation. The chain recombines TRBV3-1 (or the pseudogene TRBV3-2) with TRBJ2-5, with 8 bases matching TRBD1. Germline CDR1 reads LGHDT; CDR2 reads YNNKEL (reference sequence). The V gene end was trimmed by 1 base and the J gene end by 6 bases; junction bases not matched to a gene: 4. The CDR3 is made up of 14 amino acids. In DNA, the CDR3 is TGTGCCAGCAGCCAAGCCAGGGGGCTGAAGACCCAGTACTTC. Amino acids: CASSQARGLKTQYF.

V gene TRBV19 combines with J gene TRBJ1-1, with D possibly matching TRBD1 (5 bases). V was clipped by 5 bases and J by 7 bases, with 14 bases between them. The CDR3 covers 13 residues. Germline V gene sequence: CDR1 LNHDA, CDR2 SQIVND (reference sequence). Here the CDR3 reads CASSPKIRGEAFF. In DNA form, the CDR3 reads TGTGCCAGTAGTCCGAAGATTAGGGGTGAAGCTTTCTTT.

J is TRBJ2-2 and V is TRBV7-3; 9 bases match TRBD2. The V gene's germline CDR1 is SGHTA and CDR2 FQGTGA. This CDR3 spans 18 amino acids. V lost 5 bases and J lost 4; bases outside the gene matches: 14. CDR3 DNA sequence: TGTGCCAGCAGCCCCCGACTAGCGGAGGCGGTTTTCACCGGGGAGCTGTTTTTT. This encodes CASSPRLAEAVFTGELFF.

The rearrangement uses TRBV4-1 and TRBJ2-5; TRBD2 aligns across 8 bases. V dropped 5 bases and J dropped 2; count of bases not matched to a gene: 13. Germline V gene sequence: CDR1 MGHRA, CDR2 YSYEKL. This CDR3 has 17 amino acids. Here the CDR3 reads CASSTSERSGGQETQYF. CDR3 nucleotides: TGCGCCAGCAGCACATCCGAACGGTCGGGAGGGCAAGAGACCCAGTACTTC.

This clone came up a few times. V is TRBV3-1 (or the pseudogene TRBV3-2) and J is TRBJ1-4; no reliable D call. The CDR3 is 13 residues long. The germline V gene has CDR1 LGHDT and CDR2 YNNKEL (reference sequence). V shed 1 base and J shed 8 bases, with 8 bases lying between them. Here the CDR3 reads CASSQGVGEKLFF. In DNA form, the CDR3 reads TGTGCCAGCAGCCAAGGAGTCGGGGAAAAACTGTTTTTT.

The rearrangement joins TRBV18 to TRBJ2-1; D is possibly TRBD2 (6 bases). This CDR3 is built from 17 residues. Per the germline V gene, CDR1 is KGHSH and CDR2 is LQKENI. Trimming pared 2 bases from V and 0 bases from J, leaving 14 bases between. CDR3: CASSPGGRPSSYNEQFF. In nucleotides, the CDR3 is TGTGCCAGCTCACCAGGGGGGAGGCCGAGCTCCTACAATGAGCAGTTCTTC.